These T cell receptor beta chains were read from a single sample in a study of T cells in localized non-small cell lung cancer. Data came from immunoSEQ multiplex PCR; TCRdb stores just in-frame clones and leaves some out. The sample consists of 2,000 to 2,500 clones, 30% of them appearing once. The input for sequencing was normal lung tissue next to the tumor, taken before any cancer treatment. Receptors originate from a female donor at least 60 years old with stage I squamous cell lung carcinoma. CDR3s include the opening cysteine and the closing phenylalanine or tryptophan. D genes are given only for firm matches. Not every row has a clone size; where given, it reads once, few, many or a size class.

clone size	CDR3 length	V gene	J gene	D gene	CDR3 protein	CDR3 DNA
-	14	TRBV15	TRBJ2-2	-	CATSRDMVTGELFF	TGTGCCACCAGCAGAGATATGGTCACCGGGGAGCTGTTTTTT
-	14	TRBV19	TRBJ1-5	TRBD1	CASSIGGKQGLQHF	TGTGCCAGTAGTATTGGGGGTAAACAGGGGCTCCAGCATTTT
few	13	TRBV28	TRBJ1-2	-	CASSLYENYGYTF	TGTGCCAGCAGTTTATACGAAAACTATGGCTACACCTTC
medium-sized	16	TRBV6-8	TRBJ1-4	TRBD1	CASSYRSQGPNEKLFF	TGTGCCAGCAGTTACCGTTCACAGGGGCCTAATGAAAAACTGTTTTTT
few	17	TRBV2	TRBJ2-7	TRBD2	CASSETSGSPSSYEQYF	TGTGCCAGCAGTGAAACTAGCGGGAGCCCGAGCTCCTACGAGCAGTACTTC
-	15	TRBV11-3	TRBJ2-1	-	CASSPRGSRYNEQFF	TGTGCCAGCAGCCCCCGTGGTAGCCGGTACAATGAGCAGTTCTTC
-	13	TRBV10-3	TRBJ2-5	-	CAISESPGETQYF	TGTGCCATCAGTGAGTCGCCAGGGGAGACCCAGTACTTC
-	16	TRBV18	TRBJ2-3	TRBD2	CASSRTSGRGTDTQYF	TGTGCCAGCTCACGGACTAGCGGGAGAGGCACAGATACGCAGTATTTT
-	15	TRBV6-8	TRBJ2-7	TRBD2	CASSYSWVAGGEQYF	TGTGCCAGCAGTTACTCGTGGGTAGCGGGAGGCGAGCAGTACTTC
-	17	TRBV11-3	TRBJ2-1	TRBD2	CASSHAVGAGGPNEQFF	TGTGCCAGCAGCCACGCCGTTGGGGCGGGGGGGCCAAATGAGCAGTTCTTC
-	15	TRBV11-1	TRBJ2-2	-	CASSLRRVDTGELFF	TGTGCCAGCAGCTTAAGGCGGGTGGACACCGGGGAGCTGTTTTTT
-	18	TRBV15	TRBJ2-2	TRBD1	CATSRVGRTGGNTGELFF	TGTGCCACCAGCAGAGTAGGAAGGACAGGGGGGAACACCGGGGAGCTGTTTTTT
-	15	TRBV18	TRBJ1-2	TRBD1	CASSSSGGGNYGYTF	TGTGCCAGCTCATCATCAGGGGGCGGCAACTATGGCTACACCTTC
medium-sized	15	TRBV19	TRBJ1-6	-	CASTALTDYNSPLHF	TGTGCCAGTACCGCGCTGACAGACTATAATTCACCCCTCCACTTT
-	16	TRBV12-5	TRBJ1-2	-	CASGLRKADGNYGYTF	TGTGCTAGTGGTTTACGGAAGGCCGACGGTAACTATGGCTACACCTTC
-	16	TRBV9	TRBJ2-5	TRBD1	CASSPGTDLRQETQYF	TGTGCCAGCAGCCCCGGGACAGACCTACGCCAAGAGACCCAGTACTTC
-	15	TRBV6-8	TRBJ2-1	TRBD2	CASSYGGGAYNEQFF	TGTGCCAGCAGTTACGGCGGGGGGGCCTACAATGAGCAGTTCTTC
few	13	TRBV6-8	TRBJ2-7	-	CASSYISKGEQYF	TGTGCCAGCAGTTACATTTCGAAAGGCGAGCAGTACTTC
-	16	TRBV5-1	TRBJ2-1	-	CASSRDSSLRSNEQFF	TGCGCCAGCAGCAGGGACTCGTCCTTGAGGAGCAATGAGCAGTTCTTC